This T cell receptor (beta chain) came from a study of T cell changes during pregnancy in multiple sclerosis. Assay used: immunoSEQ multiplex PCR; TCRdb lists only in-frame clones, some missing. This table has about 46,000 clones, 85% to 95% appearing once. The origin of this receptor is a female donor in good health, enrolled as a control in a pregnancy study. The sequencing used CD4+ T cells from peripheral blood mononuclear cells, collected in the second trimester of pregnancy.

CDR3 sequence (DNA): TGTGCCAGCAGCCAAGATACCACAGGGGGGGCCTATGGCTACACCTTC. This sequence encodes CASSQDTTGGAYGYTF. The chain combines TRBV4-2 with TRBJ1-2; 8 nucleotides agree with TRBD1. V trimming: 0 bases; J trimming: 4 bases; junction bases outside the gene matches: 7. Per the germline V gene, CDR1 is LGHNA and CDR2 is YNFKEQ. The CDR3 spans 16 residues.